Only a few counts were recorded for the clone carrying this T cell receptor (beta chain). No antigen is known for it. This record belongs to a study of beta chain features in type 1 diabetes. Whole-study findings and limits: Among all four CD4+ subsets, Type 1 diabetes patients had TCRB CDR3s that were moderately but significantly shorter. Researchers caution that PCR might favor shorter templates, equally among patients and controls.

The sequenced template was cDNA made from the entire isolated RNA. Clones were sequenced by immunoSEQ multiplex PCR, and TCRdb holds only the in-frame ones, with some missing. The sample holds over 20,000 clones, about 45% seen once. CDR3 length: 16 residues. V was cut by 0 bases and J by 6 bases, with 15 bases left in between. CDR1 is SGHNT, CDR2 YYREEE, per germline (reference sequence). The sequencing input was stem cell memory CD4+ T cells from blood. The TCR sequence derives from a man aged 25 to 40 with type 1 diabetes. The chain uses TRBV5-4 and TRBJ2-2, with D possibly being TRBD1 (6 bases). DNA for the CDR3: TGTGCCAGCAGCTTGGCCAGGGGCGAAGGCTCCGGGGAGCTGTTTTTT. This encodes CASSLARGEGSGELFF.